Shown below are 12 T cell receptor beta chains from a single sample sequenced in a study of human T cells and chemical hapten exposure. TCRdb called the RACE reads again in MiXCR, with one record for every CDR3 protein. This sample yields some 79,000 distinct CDR3 sequences, of which 7.5% to 9% are seen a single time; under 2% belongs to the top ten. Documented time point: patch test 1, 2 weeks after DPC sensitization. The treatment was: therapeutic diphenylcyclopropenone sensitization with weekly scalp DPC. The source material was whole blood, sampled in connection with sensitization to the hapten diphenylcyclopropenone (DPC). The source is a young woman with alopecia areata. Some clones in this sample may be carry-over from other donors' samples.

Concerning this clonotype: Germline and junction disagree at one end, which may indicate a read error. The chain carries TRBV12-3 or TRBV12-4 and TRBJ1-2; D is perhaps TRBD1 (6 bases). This CDR3 has 12 residues. CDR3 region: CASSLGGYGCTF. DNA of the CDR3: TGTGCCAGCAGTTTGGGGGGCTATGGCTGCACCTTC.

This clonotype was seen ten or more times. The V call is TRBV30, the J call TRBJ2-5; the match to TRBD2 covers 12 bases. The V gene end was trimmed by 4 bases and the J gene end by 7 bases; junction bases not matched to a gene: 7. In germline, CDR1 is GTSNPN, CDR2 SVGIG (reference sequence). The length of the CDR3 is 14 residues. As DNA, the CDR3 is TGTGCCTGGAAAACTAGCGGGGGGATTGTGACCCAGTACTTC. Residues: CAWKTSGGIVTQYF.

J is TRBJ1-4 and V is TRBV6-5; D remains ambiguous. The germline V gene encodes CDR1 MNHEY and CDR2 SVGAGI. There are 13 residues in the CDR3. V was shortened by 6 bases and J by 3 bases, with 8 bases between the two germline ends. The CDR3 DNA is TGTGCCAGCAGCTGGGTCGCTAATGAAAAACTGTTTTTT. It yields the protein CASSWVANEKLFF.

The chain couples TRBV29-1 to TRBJ1-2; D may be TRBD1 (6 bases). This CDR3 is 12 amino acids long. V lost 3 bases and J lost 7, with 12 bases in between. From germline, CDR1 is SQVTM and CDR2 ANQGSEA. This CDR3 reads CSVDTTGFGYTF. The CDR3 DNA sequence: TGCAGCGTTGATACTACAGGGTTTGGCTACACCTTC.

This clonotype occurred many times. The gene calls are TRBV12-3 or TRBV12-4 and TRBJ2-3; D gene unclear. The germline V and J ends were trimmed by 8 bases and 1 base, with 16 bases remaining between them. CDR3 size: 15 residues. CDR3 sequence: CASGVAGLGTDTQYF. DNA for the CDR3: TGTGCCAGCGGCGTGGCAGGCCTTGGCACAGATACGCAGTATTTT.

This chain connects TRBV11-2 to TRBJ2-1; TRBD1 aligns across 8 bases. Trimming at V came to 1 base and at J to 7 bases, leaving 9 bases not matched to a gene. This CDR3 spans 16 amino acids. The germline V gene encodes CDR1 SGHAT and CDR2 FQNNGV. CDR3 sequence (DNA): TGTGCCAGCAGCTTAGTTCGTTCGACAGGGGTGAATGAGCAGTTCTTC. The encoded protein is CASSLVRSTGVNEQFF. Based on the CDR3 plus reference TRBV11-2 and TRBJ2-1, the full variable domain is EAGVAQSPRYKIIEKRQSVAFWCNPISGHATLYWYQQILGQGPKLLIQFQNNGVVDDSQLPKDRFSAERLKGVDSTLKIQPAKLEDSAVYLCASSLVRSTGVNEQFFGPGTRLTVL.

Notes on this clonotype: This may come from a read error, since a much larger clone is one base off. The chain is built from TRBV12-3 or TRBV12-4 and TRBJ2-1; TRBD1 might be the D (5 bases). The CDR3 length is 16 residues. The V end was cut by 6 bases, the J end by 0 bases, with 15 bases between. CDR3 protein: CASRPTALISYNEQFF. The CDR3 DNA reads TGTGCCAGCAGACCGACAGCCCTTATCTCCTACAATGAGCAGTTCTTC.

This clonotype was detected a few times. The V gene is TRBV20-1, the J gene TRBJ1-2; TRBD1 agrees at 11 bases. The CDR3 contains 18 residues. V was clipped by 6 bases and J by 0 bases; unmatched bases: 15. Per the germline V gene, CDR1 is DFQATT and CDR2 is SNEGSKA (reference sequence). The CDR3 protein is CSAKPGQGAVLTNYGYTF. In nucleotides, the CDR3 is TGCAGTGCCAAACCAGGACAGGGGGCTGTACTGACTAACTATGGCTACACCTTC.

This clonotype appeared many times. J is TRBJ1-6 and V is TRBV5-1; tentative D call: TRBD1 (5 bases). The CDR3 contains 16 residues. Trimming removed 4 bases from V and 5 bases from J, with 16 bases in between. Germline CDR1 SGHRS, CDR2 YFSETQ. The CDR3 loop reads CASSLQGAGNNSPLHF. CDR3 bases: TGCGCCAGCAGCCTCCAGGGCGCGGGGAATAATTCACCCCTCCACTTT. Using reference TRBV5-1 and TRBJ1-6 for the parts outside the CDR3, the full variable domain is KAGVTQTPRYLIKTRGQQVTLSCSPISGHRSVSWYQQTPGQGLQFLFEYFSETQRNKGNFPGRFSGRQFSNSRSEMNVSTLELGDSALYLCASSLQGAGNNSPLHFGNGTRLTVT.

This clonotype was counted many times. The chain combines TRBV4-2 with TRBJ1-6; D might be TRBD1 (6 bases). Trimming left V 0 bases short and J 9 bases short, with 18 bases between. Germline assignment: CDR1 LGHNA and CDR2 YNFKEQ. This CDR3 contains 17 residues. Here the CDR3 DNA reads TGTGCCAGCAGCCAAGATGGGGGGGCCGTGGAGCGTTCACCCCTCCACTTT. Amino acid sequence: CASSQDGGAVERSPLHF.

In regard to this clonotype: A read error is possible here, since a much larger clone lies one base away. The rearrangement links TRBV5-4 to TRBJ2-7; 9 nucleotides align to TRBD2. Germline V CDR1 and CDR2: SGHNT, YYREEE (reference sequence). There are 15 residues in the CDR3. V dropped 2 bases and J dropped 6; count of bases not matched to a gene: 9. In nucleotides, the CDR3 is TGTGCCAGCAGCTTTGTGGAGCGGGGGGCAGTCGAGCAGTACTTC. Translating gives CASSFVERGAVEQYF.

This clonotype has just a few counts. The CDR3 loop is CASSDNSPGVDWQFF. The CDR3 coding sequence is TGTGCCAGCAGTGATAACAGTCCGGGGGTGGATTGGCAGTTCTTC. The chain has TRBV2 and TRBJ2-1; D is perhaps TRBD2 (6 bases). CDR3 length equals 15 residues. V dropped 3 bases and J dropped 12 bases, with 21 bases sitting between them. Germline CDR1 reads SNHLY; CDR2 reads FYNNEI. Together with reference TRBV2 and TRBJ2-1, the CDR3 gives the full variable domain: EPEVTQTPSHQVTQMGQEVILRCVPISNHLYFYWYRQILGQKVEFLVSFYNNEISEKSEIFDDQFSVERPDGSNFTLKIRSTKLEDSAMYFCASSDNSPGVDWQFFGPGTRLTVL.